This paragraph covers one T cell receptor beta chain sequence. The entry originates in a study of cytomegalovirus exposure and HLA in healthy donors. Whole-study context: Out of approximately 400 genotyped donors, approximately 84% belonged to the Caucasian-associated ancestry cluster.

Trimming took 3 bases from V and 4 from J; bases not matched to a gene: 5. CDR1 and CDR2 from the germline V gene are GTSNPN and SVGIG (reference sequence). The CDR3 is made up of 14 amino acids. Primers included in the PCR were 60 Vbeta and 13 Jbeta primers. Profiled with immunoSEQ multiplex PCR; TCRdb holds only in-frame clones, not every one. This table has 85,000 to 130,000 clones, roughly 78% appearing once. Sequencing was performed on PBMCs. V gene TRBV30 combines with J gene TRBJ2-1, with 8 bases that match TRBD2. The receptor's source is a woman between 40 and 55 years old in good health and CMV-seronegative. The CDR3 sequence: CAWSRTSSYNEQFF. The CDR3 DNA is TGTGCCTGGAGCCGGACTAGCTCTTACAATGAGCAGTTCTTC.